This T cell receptor beta chain derives from a study of shared clonotypes between healthy human individuals. Study information: Three plates were used per donor for CD4 naive, three for CD4 memory, two for CD8 naive and one for CD8 memory. Study results and limitations: Between a few donors, naive CD4 clonotypes were shared at a level of about 5%.

Donors were Caucasian adults residing in Nashville, Tennessee, USA. Sorted subsets were amplified in replicate PCRs using around 220 ng DNA, about 30,000 T cell genomes. Libraries were prepared by immunoSEQ multiplex PCR; TCRdb keeps only in-frame clonotypes and omits some of them. There are 950,000 to 1,200,000 clones in the sample; 60% to 80% occur only once, and 0.89% lies in the top ten. The CDR3 length is 16 residues. Notes on this clone: Its target is unknown.

The specimen sequenced was memory CD4+ T cells from PBMCs. Subset given: CD45RA-negative fraction. The source is a man younger than 30 in good health. Some clones in this sample may be carry-over from other donors' samples. The chain uses TRBV21-1 and TRBJ2-1; the table calls TRBD2, which could not be checked here. TRBV21-1 constitutes a pseudogene. CDR3 loop: CASSNPLRHGRGEQFF. CDR3 bases: TGTGCCAGCAGCAACCCACTCCGACACGGACGGGGTGAGCAGTTCTTC.